A single sample gave rise to the 31 T cell receptor beta chains below, sequenced in a study of blood T cells in healthy people across ages. Using a J-beta primer mix together with a sample-barcoded 5' primer, a second PCR was run for roughly 7 to 11 cycles. TCRdb reanalysed the 5' RACE reads using MiXCR and keeps one entry per CDR3 protein. Here the sample spans over 1,200,000 distinct CDR3 sequences, approximately 59% being singletons. The sequenced sample was blood. These receptors were collected from a man aged 18 to 30 in good health.

Only a few counts were recorded for this clonotype. The chain recombines TRBV13 with TRBJ2-6, with a tentative D call TRBD2 (5 bases). In germline, CDR1 is PRHDT, CDR2 FYEKMQ (reference sequence). V lost 0 bases and J 0 bases, leaving 9 bases between the germline ends. The CDR3 covers 17 residues. CDR3 amino acids: CASSLGGVGSGANVLTF. Here the CDR3 DNA reads TGTGCCAGCAGCTTAGGCGGGGTAGGCTCTGGGGCCAACGTCCTGACTTTC.

In this sample, this clonotype turned up once. The chain combines TRBV6-2 or TRBV6-3 with TRBJ1-2, with D hard to call. V lost 5 bases and J 5 bases, leaving 30 bases between the germline ends. Germline V gene sequence: CDR1 MNHEY, CDR2 SVGEGT. This CDR3 is built from 19 residues. The CDR3 here is CASSLERLFGQTPTYGYTF. CDR3 DNA sequence: TGTGCCAGCAGTCTCGAACGCCTTTTCGGCCAGACACCGACGTATGGCTACACCTTC.

This clonotype was found a few times. This chain uses TRBV6-6 with TRBJ1-1; TRBD1 matches at 7 bases. The V gene end was trimmed by 6 bases and the J gene end by 7 bases; junction bases not matched to a gene: 5. The CDR3 contains 12 residues. CDR1 is MNHNY, CDR2 SVGAGI, per germline (reference sequence). The CDR3 region is CASSPRQGEAFF. CDR3 sequence (DNA): TGTGCCAGCAGCCCTAGACAGGGTGAAGCTTTCTTT.

The V and J genes are TRBV6-2 or TRBV6-3 and TRBJ2-2; D might be TRBD1 or TRBD2, each matching 5 bases. Germline lookup yields CDR1 MNHEY and CDR2 SVGEGT. V was cut by 6 bases and J by 1 base, with 18 bases left in between. The CDR3 spans 17 residues. The CDR3 loop is CASSPHPGRENTGELFF. CDR3 nucleotides: TGTGCCAGCAGCCCTCATCCGGGACGGGAGAACACCGGGGAGCTGTTTTTT.

This clonotype was counted once. This chain uses TRBV27 with TRBJ2-5; D may be TRBD2 (6 bases). Judging by the DNA end, TRBJ2-7 fits better; the J call may be wrong. Looked up from germline, CDR1 is MNHEY and CDR2 is SMNVEV (reference sequence). The CDR3 totals 15 residues. CDR3 amino acids: CASSPGGKRSYEQYF. CDR3 sequence (DNA): TGTGCCAGCAGTCCCGGGGGTAAGCGGTCTTACGAGCAGTACTTC.

The V gene is TRBV2, the J gene TRBJ2-3; 8 bases align to TRBD2. CDR1 is SNHLY and CDR2 is FYNNEI in the germline V gene. The CDR3 is 14 amino acids. Losses at the gene ends were 11 bases for V and 4 bases for J; bases not matched to a gene: 11. CDR3 DNA: TGTGCCGTGCAGACTAGCGTGTCAGCAGATACGCAGTATTTT. Residues: CAVQTSVSADTQYF. The full variable domain, its missing parts supplied by reference TRBV2 and TRBJ2-3, is EPEVTQTPSHQVTQMGQEVILRCVPISNHLYFYWYRQILGQKVEFLVSFYNNEISEKSEIFDDQFSVERPDGSNFTLKIRSTKLEDSAMYFCAVQTSVSADTQYFGPGTRLTVL.

The V gene is TRBV5-5, the J gene TRBJ1-5, with a weak D call TRBD1 (5 bases). The germline V and J ends were trimmed by 0 bases and 0 bases, with 13 bases remaining between them. This CDR3 is 17 amino acids long. Germline V gives CDR1 SGHKS, CDR2 YYEKEE (reference sequence). The CDR3: CASSLVGGSYSNQPQHF. CDR3 nucleotides: TGTGCCAGCAGCTTGGTCGGGGGGAGTTATAGCAATCAGCCCCAGCATTTT.

This chain uses TRBV10-3 with TRBJ2-3, with D perhaps matching TRBD1 (5 bases). The germline gives CDR1 ENHRY, CDR2 SYGVKD. The CDR3 is made up of 13 amino acids. Trimming left V 4 bases short and J 5 bases short, with 10 bases between. The CDR3 DNA reads as TGTGCCATCAGTGGGTCCAGGGAAGATACGCAGTATTTT. Its protein is CAISGSREDTQYF.

The chain is built from TRBV2 and TRBJ2-5; maybe TRBD1 (5 bases). Germline V CDR1 and CDR2: SNHLY, FYNNEI. CDR3 size: 14 residues. Trimming left V 6 bases short and J 3 bases short, with 14 bases between. The CDR3 sequence: CASRRRVAKETQYF. In nucleotides, the CDR3 is TGTGCCAGCAGACGCAGGGTGGCCAAAGAGACCCAGTACTTC.

The chain uses TRBV27 and TRBJ2-7; 11 nucleotides agree with TRBD1. The CDR3 contains 14 residues. J was trimmed by 5 bases and V by 8 bases; bases with no gene match: 8. Per germline, CDR1 MNHEY and CDR2 SMNVEV (reference sequence). CDR3 protein: CASQGQGVVHEQYF. In nucleotides, the CDR3 is TGTGCCAGCCAGGGACAGGGGGTTGTCCACGAGCAGTACTTC.

The CDR3 region has the DNA TGCGCCAGCAGCCCGACTAGCGCGGAGTTTAATGAGCAGTTCTTC. It specifies CASSPTSAEFNEQFF. This chain uses TRBV4-1 with TRBJ2-1, with 8 bases lining up with TRBD2. The CDR3 loop spans 15 amino acids. Losses at the gene ends were 4 bases for V and 7 bases for J; bases not matched to a gene: 9. Germline V gives CDR1 MGHRA, CDR2 YSYEKL.

This clonotype came up a few times. This chain connects TRBV20-1 to TRBJ2-7; D is unclear. Per the germline V gene, CDR1 is DFQATT and CDR2 is SNEGSKA (reference sequence). V was trimmed by 6 bases and J by 2 bases, leaving 14 bases between them. The CDR3 is 13 residues long. CDR3 amino acids: CSATDTTPYEQYF. The CDR3 nucleotides are TGCAGTGCCACAGACACAACCCCCTACGAGCAGTACTTC.

This clonotype was seen at least ten times. The chain combines TRBV15 with TRBJ2-6; TRBD2 might be the D (5 bases). V was pared by 5 bases and J by 1 base, with 12 bases between. Germline V gives CDR1 LNHNV, CDR2 YYDKDF (reference sequence). The CDR3 contains 16 residues. In DNA form, the CDR3 reads TGTGCCACCAGCGGGGATAGGGAGTCTGGGGCCAACGTCCTGACTTTC. Protein: CATSGDRESGANVLTF.

The chain recombines TRBV6-2 or TRBV6-3 with TRBJ2-7, with 9 bases fitting TRBD1. Trimming cost V 0 bases and J 2 bases; bases outside gene matches: 5. This CDR3 region has 16 residues. In germline, CDR1 is MNHEY, CDR2 SVGEGT. This chain's CDR3 is CASSYSKDRGAYEQYF. In DNA, the CDR3 is TGTGCCAGCAGTTACTCGAAGGACAGGGGTGCCTACGAGCAGTACTTC.

The V and J genes are TRBV20-1 and TRBJ1-5; a possible D gene is TRBD1 (6 bases). The germline V gene encodes CDR1 DFQATT and CDR2 SNEGSKA (reference sequence). With 0 bases removed from V and 5 bases from J, the gap between germline ends came to 14 bases. This CDR3 has 15 residues. The CDR3 DNA reads TGCAGTGCTAGAGACCCCGCGGGGGGCGATCAGCCCCAGCATTTT. Translating gives CSARDPAGGDQPQHF.

The chain uses TRBV29-1 and TRBJ1-1; 8 positions agree with TRBD1. V shed 7 bases and J 7 bases; nucleotides not matched to a gene: 11. Germline V CDR1 and CDR2: SQVTM, ANQGSEA. The CDR3 covers 13 residues. Written as DNA, the CDR3 is TGCAGCGCCACGAGGTACAGGGGGAATGAAGCTTTCTTT. As protein: CSATRYRGNEAFF.

The chain uses TRBV28 and TRBJ2-4; 11 bases line up with TRBD1. Germline V gene lookup returns CDR1 MDHEN and CDR2 SYDVKM. The CDR3 covers 15 residues. The V gene end was trimmed by 5 bases and the J gene end by 13 bases; junction bases not matched to a gene: 13. The CDR3 sequence is CASSPQPDRGQEQYF. CDR3 nucleotides: TGTGCCAGCAGTCCTCAGCCGGACAGGGGGCAGGAGCAGTACTTC.

The chain joins TRBV9 to TRBJ1-2; TRBD1 aligns across 7 bases. J gave up 8 bases and V 3 bases, and 10 bases lay outside the gene matches. CDR3 length: 14 amino acids. Germline V gene data show CDR1 as SGDLS and CDR2 as YYNGEE. DNA for the CDR3: TGTGCCAGCAGCGGAGGACAGGCCATGAAGGGCTACACCTTC. Translating gives CASSGGQAMKGYTF. Full variable domain (outside the CDR3, taken from reference TRBV9 and TRBJ1-2): DSGVTQTPKHLITATGQRVTLRCSPRSGDLSVYWYQQSLDQGLQFLIQYYNGEERAKGNILERFSAQQFPDLHSELNLSSLELGDSALYFCASSGGQAMKGYTFGSGTRLTVV.

In its sample, this clonotype was seen a few times. The chain combines TRBV4-2 with TRBJ1-2; tentative D call: TRBD1 (5 bases). The CDR3 is 13 amino acids. With 0 bases removed from V and 7 bases from J, the gap between germline ends came to 9 bases. Germline V gene data show CDR1 as LGHNA and CDR2 as YNFKEQ. The CDR3 reads CASSQDQGGGYTF. The CDR3 coding sequence is TGTGCCAGCAGCCAAGATCAGGGTGGTGGCTACACCTTC.

This chain joins TRBV25-1 and TRBJ2-1; D may be TRBD1 (6 bases). This CDR3 comprises 15 residues. Per the germline V gene, CDR1 is MGHDK and CDR2 is SYGVNS. With 6 bases removed from V and 4 bases from J, the gap between germline ends came to 16 bases. The CDR3 region is CASRGQGGNYNEQFF. CDR3 in DNA: TGTGCCAGCAGGGGACAAGGGGGAAATTACAATGAGCAGTTCTTC. The whole variable domain, remainder taken from reference TRBV25-1 and TRBJ2-1, is EADIYQTPRYLVIGTGKKITLECSQTMGHDKMYWYQQDPGMELHLIHYSYGVNSTEKGDLSSESTVSRIRTEHFPLTLESARPSHTSQYLCASRGQGGNYNEQFFGPGTRLTVL.

The J gene is TRBJ2-3, the V gene TRBV20-1; possibly TRBD2 for D (6 bases). The V end was cut by 2 bases, the J end by 0 bases, with 12 bases between. There are 15 residues in the CDR3. Germline-derived CDR1 and CDR2 are DFQATT and SNEGSKA (reference sequence). This CDR3 reads CSARYLATSTDTQYF. The CDR3 region has the DNA TGCAGTGCTAGATACCTAGCGACTAGCACAGATACGCAGTATTTT.

The chain links TRBV18 to TRBJ1-5; D is unclear. This CDR3 is 15 amino acids long. Trimming removed 6 bases at V and 3 bases at J, with 15 bases between. Germline-derived CDR1 and CDR2 are KGHSH and LQKENI. In DNA, the CDR3 is TGTGCCAGCTCCGGTTCGGACGGAATCAATCAGCCCCAGCATTTT. Translation gives CASSGSDGINQPQHF.

This chain connects TRBV6-6 to TRBJ2-2; TRBD1 aligns across 11 bases. Looked up from germline, CDR1 is MNHNY and CDR2 is SVGAGI (reference sequence). This CDR3 has 14 residues. V gave up 4 bases and J gave up 6 bases; unmatched junction bases: 1. The CDR3 spells CASSWGQGAGELFF. The CDR3 DNA sequence: TGTGCCAGCAGTTGGGGACAGGGGGCCGGGGAGCTGTTTTTT.

This chain connects TRBV29-1 to TRBJ2-3; the match to TRBD2 covers 9 bases. The V gene's germline CDR1 is SQVTM and CDR2 ANQGSEA. The CDR3 totals 13 residues. The J segment lost 3 bases and the V segment lost 6 bases, leaving 4 bases of the junction unmatched. The CDR3 DNA follows: TGCAGCGTGGATGGACTAGCGACAGATACGCAGTATTTT. Translated: CSVDGLATDTQYF.

The V gene is TRBV29-1, the J gene TRBJ1-2; 9 nucleotides match TRBD1. Trimming removed 4 bases from V and 7 bases from J; junction bases left unmatched: 4. This CDR3 comprises 12 residues. Germline CDR1 and CDR2: SQVTM and ANQGSEA. DNA for the CDR3: TGCAGCGTTGGGGACAGGGTATCTGGCTACACCTTC. Translating gives CSVGDRVSGYTF.

The chain uses TRBV5-5 and TRBJ2-6; D is unresolved. CDR3 length: 18 residues. V lost 3 bases to trimming and J lost 0 bases, with 16 bases between them. CDR1 is SGHKS and CDR2 is YYEKEE in the germline V gene (reference sequence). DNA of the CDR3: TGTGCCAGCAGCTACGCGGTGGACCTGAGCTCTGGGGCCAACGTCCTGACTTTC. Its protein product is CASSYAVDLSSGANVLTF.

The chain has TRBV4-1 and TRBJ2-7, with D perhaps TRBD1 (6 bases). There are 14 residues in the CDR3. V lost 3 bases and J 1 base, leaving 10 bases between the germline ends. CDR1 and CDR2 (germline): MGHRA, YSYEKL. The CDR3 region is CASSHWTDSYEQYF. The CDR3 bases are TGCGCCAGCAGCCATTGGACAGATTCCTACGAGCAGTACTTC.

The genes are TRBV12-3 or TRBV12-4 and TRBJ2-1; 7 bases are a match to TRBD1. The ends lost 6 bases at V and 6 bases at J; junction bases unmatched: 8. The length of the CDR3 is 14 residues. Written as DNA, the CDR3 is TGTGCCAGCAGCTCTTGGGACAGAGGCAATGAGCAGTTCTTC. It specifies CASSSWDRGNEQFF.

Regarding this clonotype: The junction and the germline gene differ at one end; a read error may be behind it. This chain uses TRBV4-1 with TRBJ2-7, with unresolved D. The length of the CDR3 is 13 residues. Germline assignment: CDR1 MGHRA and CDR2 YSYEKL. The CDR3 loop reads CARSPAEPYEQYF. CDR3 DNA sequence: TGCGCCCGCAGCCCGGCGGAACCCTACGAGCAGTACTTC.

The chain has TRBV14 and TRBJ2-3; D is undetermined. The length of the CDR3 is 12 residues. V lost 8 bases and J 2 bases, leaving 8 bases between the germline ends. The germline V gene encodes CDR1 SGHDN and CDR2 FVKESK. The CDR3 DNA is TGTGCCAGCGCTATTCTCACAGATACGCAGTATTTT. Translated: CASAILTDTQYF.

The rearrangement joins TRBV25-1 to TRBJ1-6, with 9 bases identical to TRBD1. With V trimmed by 2 bases and J by 9 bases, 8 bases remained unmatched. CDR1 and CDR2 (germline): MGHDK, SYGVNS. The CDR3 is 16 amino acids. The CDR3 is CASSERAGTGISPLHF. For the CDR3, the DNA is TGTGCCAGCAGTGAACGAGCCGGGACAGGGATTTCACCCCTCCACTTT. The variable domain in full, with the rest retrieved from reference TRBV25-1 and TRBJ1-6, is EADIYQTPRYLVIGTGKKITLECSQTMGHDKMYWYQQDPGMELHLIHYSYGVNSTEKGDLSSESTVSRIRTEHFPLTLESARPSHTSQYLCASSERAGTGISPLHFGNGTRLTVT.